The clone carrying this TCR beta chain was counted between two and nine times. Its antigen is as yet unknown. The sample comes from a study of siplizumab effects on memory and regulatory T cells. Study-wide results and limits: The majority of clones, roughly 75-97% of proliferating CD4+ or CD8+ clones, lacked an assignable naive or memory phenotype.

Responder and stimulator cells in the mixed lymphocyte reaction were cultured together for more than 5 days at 37°C. CFSE was used to stain responder PBMCs and Violet Dye to stain stimulator PBMCs, which were then pooled 1:1. Approximately 10^5 TCR templates were measured in each sample. Measured with immunoSEQ multiplex PCR; TCRdb has only the in-frame clones, and not every one. The sample lists almost 20,000 clones, around 40% occurring once. The CDR3 has 16 residues. Trimming cost V 4 bases and J 5 bases; bases outside gene matches: 9. The germline gives CDR1 SGHDN, CDR2 FVKESK. The rearrangement joins TRBV14 to TRBJ2-5; 11 bases are a match to TRBD2. Sequencing was carried out using CFSE-low (dividing) CD4+ T cells sorted from an allogeneic mixed lymphocyte reaction. The clonotype originates from a human donor in good health; the cells came from an allogeneic mixed lymphocyte reaction. Some clones in this sample may be carry-over from other donors' samples. The chain's CDR3 is CASSPLGLAGGETQYF. CDR3 in DNA: TGTGCCAGCAGCCCCCTAGGACTAGCGGGCGGGGAGACCCAGTACTTC.